This T cell receptor beta chain was recovered during a study of T-cell memory formation after mild COVID-19. Findings and limits, study-wide: There was a balanced CD4/CD8 profile in clones contracting day 15 to 85, and later expanders leaned CD4+.

Each CDR3 protein is one row after TCRdb ran MiXCR on the 5' RACE reads. The sample yields approximately 150,000 distinct CDR3 sequences, roughly 15% seen once. V dropped 1 base and J dropped 4 bases, with 11 bases sitting between them. Germline CDR1 MNHEY, CDR2 SVGAGI. This CDR3 region has 14 residues. In its sample, this clonotype was seen a few times. Antigen unknown. The sample taken for sequencing was PBMCs or a T cell subset sorted from them (not recorded which). The rearrangement links TRBV6-5 to TRBJ2-7; no clear D gene. The clonotype comes from an adult woman who had mild COVID-19 (a few samples of this study predate the infection). Cell type and time point are not known. CDR3 nucleotide sequence: TGTGCCAGCAGTTACTTAAGGTCAAAATACGAGCAGTACTTC. This encodes CASSYLRSKYEQYF.